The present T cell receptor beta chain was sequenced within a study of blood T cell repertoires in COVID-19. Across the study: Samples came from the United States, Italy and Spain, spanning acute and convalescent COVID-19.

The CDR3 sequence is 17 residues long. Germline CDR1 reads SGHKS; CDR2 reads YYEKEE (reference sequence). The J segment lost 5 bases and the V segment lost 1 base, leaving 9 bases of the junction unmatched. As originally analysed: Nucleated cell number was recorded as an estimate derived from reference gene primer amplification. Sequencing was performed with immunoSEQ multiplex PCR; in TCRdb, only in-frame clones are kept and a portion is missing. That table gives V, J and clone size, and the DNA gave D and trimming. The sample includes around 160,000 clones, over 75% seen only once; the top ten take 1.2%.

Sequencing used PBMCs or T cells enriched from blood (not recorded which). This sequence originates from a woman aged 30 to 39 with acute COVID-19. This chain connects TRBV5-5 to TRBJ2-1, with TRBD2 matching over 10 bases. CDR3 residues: CASSLNRGLAVDNEQFF. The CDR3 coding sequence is TGTGCCAGCAGCTTGAATAGAGGACTAGCGGTAGACAATGAGCAGTTCTTC.